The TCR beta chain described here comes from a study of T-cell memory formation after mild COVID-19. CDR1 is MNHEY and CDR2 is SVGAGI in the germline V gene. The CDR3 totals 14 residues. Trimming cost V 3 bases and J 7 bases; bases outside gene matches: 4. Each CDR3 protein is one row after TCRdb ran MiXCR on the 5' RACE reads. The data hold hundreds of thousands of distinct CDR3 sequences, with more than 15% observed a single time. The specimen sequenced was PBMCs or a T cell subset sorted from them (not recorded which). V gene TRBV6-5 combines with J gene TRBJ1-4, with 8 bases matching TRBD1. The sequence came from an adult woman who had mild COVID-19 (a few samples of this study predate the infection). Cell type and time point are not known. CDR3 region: CASSYRQGTEKLFF. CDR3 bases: TGTGCCAGCAGTTATCGACAGGGGACTGAAAAACTGTTTTTT.